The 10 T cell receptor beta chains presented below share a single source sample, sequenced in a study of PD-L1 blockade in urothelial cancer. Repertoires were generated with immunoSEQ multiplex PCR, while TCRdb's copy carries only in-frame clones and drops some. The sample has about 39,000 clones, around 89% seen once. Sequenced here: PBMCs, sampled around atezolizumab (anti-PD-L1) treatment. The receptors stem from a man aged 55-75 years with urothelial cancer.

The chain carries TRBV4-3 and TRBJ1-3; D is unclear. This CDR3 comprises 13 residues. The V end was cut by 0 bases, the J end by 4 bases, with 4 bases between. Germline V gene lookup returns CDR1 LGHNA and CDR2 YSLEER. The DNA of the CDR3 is TGCGCCAGCAGCCAAGATGAGGGAAACACCATATATTTT. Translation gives CASSQDEGNTIYF.

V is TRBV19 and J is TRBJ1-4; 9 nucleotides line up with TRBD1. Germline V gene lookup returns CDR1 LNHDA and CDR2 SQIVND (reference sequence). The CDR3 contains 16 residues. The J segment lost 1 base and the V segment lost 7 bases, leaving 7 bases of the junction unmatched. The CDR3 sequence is CASTGTGFGTNEKLFF. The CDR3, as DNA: TGTGCCAGTACCGGGACAGGGTTCGGAACTAATGAAAAACTGTTTTTT.

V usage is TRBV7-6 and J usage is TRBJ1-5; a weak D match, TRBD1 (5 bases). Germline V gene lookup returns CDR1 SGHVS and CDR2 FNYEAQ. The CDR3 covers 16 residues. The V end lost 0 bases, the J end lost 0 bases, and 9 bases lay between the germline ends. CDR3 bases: TGTGCCAGCAGCTTAGCGCCAGGGATTAGCAATCAGCCCCAGCATTTT. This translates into CASSLAPGISNQPQHF.

CDR3 sequence reads: CAITGGGIDTEAFF. The CDR3 DNA is TGTGCCATCACTGGGGGGGGGATCGACACTGAAGCTTTCTTT. The rearrangement uses TRBV10-3 and TRBJ1-1, with D possibly matching TRBD1 (5 bases). CDR1 and CDR2 from the germline V gene are ENHRY and SYGVKD. This CDR3 comprises 14 residues. With 7 bases removed from V and 3 bases from J, the gap between germline ends came to 15 bases.

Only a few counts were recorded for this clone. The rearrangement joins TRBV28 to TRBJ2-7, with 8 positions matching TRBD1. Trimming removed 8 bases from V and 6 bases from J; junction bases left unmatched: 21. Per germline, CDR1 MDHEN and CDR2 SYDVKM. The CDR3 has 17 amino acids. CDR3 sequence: CASGAERDRSTGGEQYF. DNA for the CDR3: TGTGCCAGCGGAGCTGAACGGGACAGGTCCACAGGGGGCGAGCAGTACTTC.

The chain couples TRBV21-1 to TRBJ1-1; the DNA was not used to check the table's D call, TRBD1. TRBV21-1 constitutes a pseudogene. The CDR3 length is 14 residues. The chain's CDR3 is CASSPGHGYFEAFF. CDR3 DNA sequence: TGTGCCAGCAGCCCCGGACACGGCTATTTCGAAGCTTTCTTT.

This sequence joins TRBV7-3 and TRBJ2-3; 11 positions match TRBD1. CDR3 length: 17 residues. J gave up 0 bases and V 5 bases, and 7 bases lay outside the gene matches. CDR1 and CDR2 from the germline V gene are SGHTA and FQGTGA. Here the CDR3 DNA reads TGTGCCAGCAGCGCTTGGGACAGGGGGGATAGCACAGATACGCAGTATTTT. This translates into CASSAWDRGDSTDTQYF.

The CDR3 loop reads CASSPDRAMNTEAFF. In DNA form, the CDR3 reads TGTGCCAGCAGTCCGGACAGGGCCATGAACACTGAAGCTTTCTTT. V is TRBV28 and J is TRBJ1-1; 8 positions match TRBD1. The CDR3 consists of 15 residues. Trimming took 5 bases from V and 0 from J; bases not matched to a gene: 5. The germline CDR1 and CDR2 sequences are MDHEN and SYDVKM.

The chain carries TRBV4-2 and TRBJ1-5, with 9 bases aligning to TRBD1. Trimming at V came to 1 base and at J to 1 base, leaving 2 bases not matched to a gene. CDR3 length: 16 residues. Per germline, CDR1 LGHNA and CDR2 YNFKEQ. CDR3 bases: TGTGCCAGCAGCCAAGGGACAGGGGAGAGCAATCAGCCCCAGCATTTT. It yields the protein CASSQGTGESNQPQHF.

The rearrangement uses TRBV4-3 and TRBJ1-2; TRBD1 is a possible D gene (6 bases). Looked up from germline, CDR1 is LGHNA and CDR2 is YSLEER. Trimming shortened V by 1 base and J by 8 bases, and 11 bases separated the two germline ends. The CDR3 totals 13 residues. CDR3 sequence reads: CASSQVGGAGYTF. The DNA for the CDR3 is TGCGCCAGCAGCCAAGTCGGGGGGGCCGGCTACACCTTC.